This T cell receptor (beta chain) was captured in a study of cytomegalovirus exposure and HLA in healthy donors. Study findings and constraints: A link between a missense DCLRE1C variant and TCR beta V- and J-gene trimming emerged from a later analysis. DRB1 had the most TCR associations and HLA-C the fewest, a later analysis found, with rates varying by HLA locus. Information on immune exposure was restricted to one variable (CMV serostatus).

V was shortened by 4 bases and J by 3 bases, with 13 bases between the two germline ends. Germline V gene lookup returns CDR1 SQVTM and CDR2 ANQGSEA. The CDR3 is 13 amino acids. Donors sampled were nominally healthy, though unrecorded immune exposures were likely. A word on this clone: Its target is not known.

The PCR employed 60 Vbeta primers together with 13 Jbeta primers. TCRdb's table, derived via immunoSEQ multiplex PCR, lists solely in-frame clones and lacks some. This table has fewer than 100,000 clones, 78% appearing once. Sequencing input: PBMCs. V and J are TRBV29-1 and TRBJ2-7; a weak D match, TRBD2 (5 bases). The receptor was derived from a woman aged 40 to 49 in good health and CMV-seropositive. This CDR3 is CSVVGSGVYEQYF. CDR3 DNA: TGCAGCGTTGTGGGGAGTGGGGTCTACGAGCAGTACTTC.